The rows below give T cell receptor beta chains drawn from one sample of a study of T cell repertoires in cytomegalovirus infection. TCRdb reprocessed the reads with MiXCR, giving one entry per CDR3 protein. The data show about 140,000 distinct CDR3 sequences, under 8% seen once. The sample was PBMCs. The receptors derive from a human donor in good health (CMV status not recorded). Some clones in this sample may be carry-over from other donors' samples. Each CDR3 is given with its conserved first and last residue. The D gene is left open where the match is weak. Expanded clones are given a class, and other clones once, few, many or no size at all.

size	D	V	J	DNA	CDR3
many	.	TRBV7-9	TRBJ2-1	TGTGCCAGCACCCTGATGGCAGGGGCCTACAATGAGCAGTTCTTC	CASTLMAGAYNEQFF
many	.	TRBV19	TRBJ1-1	TGTGCCAGTACCGGAAGAGGGGAAACTGAAGCTTTCTTT	CASTGRGETEAFF
.	.	TRBV5-8	TRBJ2-7	TGTGCCAGCAGCTTGGTTCTGACCATTGGCATATCCGACTTC	CASSLVLTIGISDF
many	.	TRBV12-5	TRBJ1-2	TGTGCTAGTGGAATGCAGAATCTCTATGGCTACACCTTC	CASGMQNLYGYTF
.	.	TRBV29-1	TRBJ2-7	TGCAGCGTCGCACAGGGTTTAGAAAGCTACGAGCAGTACTTC	CSVAQGLESYEQYF
.	.	TRBV6-2/TRBV6-3	TRBJ2-3	TGTGCCAGCAGTTGGAACAGGCCCACAGATACGCAGTATTTT	CASSWNRPTDTQYF
many	.	TRBV7-2	TRBJ1-2	TGTGCCAGCAGCTTAGCGCGGAGGGAGGCGAGCTACACCTTC	CASSLARREASYTF
many	.	TRBV28	TRBJ1-2	TGTGCCAGCAGTTTCGGCAACCCAGGGACCTATGGCTACACCTTC	CASSFGNPGTYGYTF
few	TRBD1	TRBV7-9	TRBJ1-1	TGTGCCAGCAGCGTAACCGGGACAGGGGTGAACACTGAAGCTTTCTTT	CASSVTGTGVNTEAFF
.	TRBD1	TRBV5-5	TRBJ2-2	TGTGCCAGCATGCTAGACAGGGCTGCGGCCACCGGGGAGCTGTTTTTT	CASMLDRAAATGELFF
.	TRBD1	TRBV29-1	TRBJ1-2	TGCAGCGTAGATAGGGACAGCGTAAACTATGGCTACACCTTC	CSVDRDSVNYGYTF
many	TRBD1	TRBV12-3/TRBV12-4	TRBJ1-5	TGTGCCAGCAGTTCTTACAGGGGGGCGCAGCCCCAGCATTTT	CASSSYRGAQPQHF
.	TRBD1	TRBV4-1	TRBJ2-7	TGCGCCAGCAGCCAAGAAGTGACAGGGGGCTCCTACGAGCAGTACTTC	CASSQEVTGGSYEQYF
.	.	TRBV5-6	TRBJ2-6	TGTGCCAGCAGCTTGGGAGCGGGTGTCCTCAGTGGGGCCAACGTCCTGACTTTC	CASSLGAGVLSGANVLTF
.	TRBD1	TRBV7-2	TRBJ2-2	TGTGCCAGCAGCCAGTCCGGGACAGGGGGCCAAACCGGGGAGCTGTTTTTT	CASSQSGTGGQTGELFF
many	.	TRBV7-3	TRBJ1-2	TGTGCCAGCACCCCCCGAGGGGGGATATCCTATGGCTACACCTTC	CASTPRGGISYGYTF
many	.	TRBV28	TRBJ1-1	TGTGCCAGCATGGAGAACACTGAAGCTTTCTTT	CASMENTEAFF
few	.	TRBV18	TRBJ2-7	TGTGCCAGCTCAGCAACTGACTACGAGCAGTACTTC	CASSATDYEQYF
many	TRBD1	TRBV7-2	TRBJ1-2	TGTGCCAGCAGCTTTGGACAGGTGTATGGCTACACCTTC	CASSFGQVYGYTF
many	.	TRBV7-2	TRBJ1-1	TGTGCCAGCAGCTTAGGAGGGGCAGGTGACACTGAAGCTTTCTTT	CASSLGGAGDTEAFF
many	TRBD1	TRBV10-3	TRBJ2-5	TGTGCCATCAGTCGTGGACAGGGACCCTCGGGAGTGACCCAGTACTTC	CAISRGQGPSGVTQYF
few	.	TRBV29-1	TRBJ1-3	TGCAGCGTTGGGGTCTCCGGGGCTGGAAACACCATATATTTT	CSVGVSGAGNTIYF
few	.	TRBV20-1	TRBJ2-1	TGCAGTGCTAGAGATCAGGGGAGCGGTTACAATGAGCAGTTCTTC	CSARDQGSGYNEQFF
.	TRBD2	TRBV12-3/TRBV12-4	TRBJ2-2	TGTGCCAGCAGTTCCCAGCGGGGGGTGATAGCCGGGGAGCTGTTTTTT	CASSSQRGVIAGELFF
many	.	TRBV28	TRBJ1-1	TGTGCCAGCAGTTTTGGCAGGAACGCTGAAGCTTTCTTT	CASSFGRNAEAFF
many	TRBD1	TRBV7-2	TRBJ1-2	TGTGCCAGCAGCTCCGCCCCCCGACAGGGACATAACTATGGCTACACCTTC	CASSSAPRQGHNYGYTF
few	TRBD1	TRBV15	TRBJ1-2	TGTGCCACCAGCAGAAGCCAGACAGGGTATGGCTACACCTTC	CATSRSQTGYGYTF
.	TRBD2	TRBV10-3	TRBJ2-5	TGTGCCATCAGTGGGATGGTAGCGGGGCAAGAGACCCAGTACTTC	CAISGMVAGQETQYF
many	TRBD1	TRBV7-2	TRBJ2-5	TGTGCCAGCAGCCCCTTTGGACAGGACCAAGAGACCCAGTACTTC	CASSPFGQDQETQYF
many	.	TRBV2	TRBJ2-1	TGTGCCAGCAGTGGAGGGAACTTCAATGAGCAGTTCTTC	CASSGGNFNEQFF
few	TRBD1	TRBV28	TRBJ2-3	TGTGCCAGCAGTGCCGTCGACAGGGGAAGCACAGATACGCAGTATTTT	CASSAVDRGSTDTQYF
many	.	TRBV20-1	TRBJ2-1	TGCAGTGGGCAGGGTTTATCCTACAATGAGCAGTTCTTC	CSGQGLSYNEQFF
.	.	TRBV7-9	TRBJ2-1	TGTGCCAGCAGCTTAGAGCTAGGGGGGGGCAATGAGCAGTTCTTC	CASSLELGGGNEQFF
many	.	TRBV7-3	TRBJ2-1	TGTGCCAGCAGCCGAGACTGGGGGAGGTCCTACAATGAGCAGTTCTTC	CASSRDWGRSYNEQFF
many	TRBD2	TRBV7-2	TRBJ2-5	TGTGCCAGCAGCTTTGCGGGGGGGGAGACCCAGTACTTC	CASSFAGGETQYF
many	TRBD1	TRBV29-1	TRBJ1-1	TGCAGCGTTGAAAAAGGGGGCGGCGCTGAAGCTTTCTTT	CSVEKGGGAEAFF
many	TRBD1	TRBV5-1	TRBJ2-7	TGCGCCAGCAAAGAGTGGACAGGGGGCGGCAAGGACGAGCAGTACTTC	CASKEWTGGGKDEQYF
many	.	TRBV7-2	TRBJ2-3	TGTGCCAGCAGCTTAGAGGCCACAGATACGCAGTATTTT	CASSLEATDTQYF
few	TRBD2	TRBV29-1	TRBJ2-1	TGCAGCGTGGTCCGACTAGCGGGGGTCGGGTTCTTC	CSVVRLAGVGFF
many	.	TRBV7-6	TRBJ2-6	TGTGCCAGCAGCTTAGAGCCTGGGGCCAACGTCCTGACTTTC	CASSLEPGANVLTF
many	.	TRBV12-3/TRBV12-4	TRBJ1-1	TGTGCCAGCAGGGGCATGGGCAGTGCTAACACTGAAGCTTTCTTT	CASRGMGSANTEAFF
many	.	TRBV12-5	TRBJ2-4	TGTGCTAGTTCCGCCCCCCATGGGGCGATCCACCAGGGGGGAAACATTCAGTACTTC	CASSAPHGAIHQGGNIQYF
few	TRBD2	TRBV20-1	TRBJ2-3	TGCAGTGCCAAACTAGCGGGGAGCACAGATACGCAGTATTTT	CSAKLAGSTDTQYF
few	.	TRBV28	TRBJ1-1	TGTGCCAGCAGTCCCAGGGTTAACACTGAAGCTTTCTTT	CASSPRVNTEAFF
few	.	TRBV29-1	TRBJ1-2	TGCAGCGTTGAAGAGGGGGGGGTAGGCTATGGCTACACCTTC	CSVEEGGVGYGYTF
few	TRBD1	TRBV20-1	TRBJ2-3	TGCAGTGCCACCCAACAGGGGGAAGTGACAGATACGCAGTATTTT	CSATQQGEVTDTQYF
many	TRBD2	TRBV7-2	TRBJ2-2	TGTGCCAGCAGCATGACTAGCGCCCGTCTCGGGGAGCTGTTTTTT	CASSMTSARLGELFF
.	.	TRBV4-2	TRBJ2-6	TGTGCCAGCAGCCCATCAGGGTGGGCTGGGGCCAACGTCCTGACTTTC	CASSPSGWAGANVLTF
many	TRBD1	TRBV7-8	TRBJ1-1	TGTGCCAGCAGCTTAGGGACAGGGGCCACGGTCACTGAAGCTTTCTTT	CASSLGTGATVTEAFF
many	TRBD2	TRBV5-1	TRBJ2-4	TGCGCCAGCCGACCGGGACTAGAAGGAATTCAGTACTTC	CASRPGLEGIQYF
few	.	TRBV10-3	TRBJ1-2	TGTGCCATCAGTGAGTCGACCGATTCGGCGGGGGGCTACACCTTC	CAISESTDSAGGYTF
many	TRBD1	TRBV7-3	TRBJ2-4	TGTGCCAGCAGCTTAATGGGACAGCGATCTGACATTCAGTACTTC	CASSLMGQRSDIQYF
many	.	TRBV7-2	TRBJ2-7	TGTGCCAGCAGCTTAGAGTCGCAAGGAAAAATCTCCTACGAGCAGTACTTC	CASSLESQGKISYEQYF
many	TRBD2	TRBV7-3	TRBJ2-5	TGTGCCAGCAGCCCTGGACTAGCGCCCGAGACCCAGTACTTC	CASSPGLAPETQYF